Listed here are 9 T cell receptor beta chains from one sample, sequenced in a study of blood T cells in healthy people across ages. Primed by a sample-barcoded 5' primer and a J-beta primer mix, a second PCR proceeded for 7 to 11 cycles. Via MiXCR, TCRdb re-called the 5' RACE reads, giving one row per CDR3 protein. The sample has fewer than 900,000 distinct CDR3 sequences, roughly 41% seen once. Source material: blood. The receptors originated from a woman in her fifties or sixties in good health.

This clonotype has at least ten counts. This sequence joins TRBV20-1 and TRBJ2-7; 11 nucleotides match TRBD2. Germline values: CDR1 DFQATT, CDR2 SNEGSKA (reference sequence). J was trimmed by 2 bases and V by 2 bases; bases with no gene match: 8. This CDR3 region has 16 residues. This CDR3 reads CSARPGASGGTYEQYF. The CDR3 DNA follows: TGCAGTGCTAGACCTGGGGCTAGCGGGGGGACCTACGAGCAGTACTTC.

The chain employs TRBV4-1 and TRBJ2-7, with 7 nucleotides matching TRBD1. The J call may be faulty, since TRBJ2-5 better matches the DNA end. Germline V gives CDR1 MGHRA, CDR2 YSYEKL. This CDR3 contains 16 residues. The DNA of the CDR3 is TGCGCCAGCAGCCATTTCCCATCCGGGACAGAAGAGACCCAGTACTTC. Its protein product is CASSHFPSGTEETQYF.

Points on this clonotype: With a much larger clone just one base away, this may be a read error. This chain links TRBV20-1 with TRBJ2-4; possible D gene TRBD2, 5 bases. The DNA end is more similar to TRBJ2-7, so the J call may be wrong. Germline V gene data show CDR1 as DFQATT and CDR2 as SNEGSKA (reference sequence). The CDR3 is made up of 13 amino acids. CDR3 in amino acids: CCPSRPSSDEQYF. Here the CDR3 DNA reads TGTTGCCCTTCGCGGCCTAGCTCCGACGAGCAGTACTTC.

On this clonotype: A clone one base away is much larger, so this may be a read error. The chain couples TRBV4-2 to TRBJ2-3; 14 bases are shared with TRBD2. This CDR3 has 16 residues. From germline, CDR1 is LGHNA and CDR2 YNFKEQ. The V gene end was trimmed by 2 bases and the J gene end by 6 bases; junction bases not matched to a gene: 4. CDR3 sequence: CASSQLGLAGVDTQYF. Written as DNA, the CDR3 is TGTGCCAGCAGCCAACTGGGACTAGCGGGAGTTGATACGCAGTATTTT.

With respect to this clonotype: Given a much more abundant clone one base away, this may be a read error. V and J are TRBV20-1 and TRBJ2-4, with no clear D. CDR1 DFQATT and CDR2 SNEGSKA come from the germline V gene (reference sequence). The CDR3 is 14 amino acids. The CDR3 reads CSATPRKAKNIRYF. DNA of the CDR3: TGCAGTGCTACGCCTCGGAAAGCCAAAAACATTCGGTACTTC.

This clonotype was counted ten times or more. V and J are TRBV29-1 and TRBJ2-3, with 7 bases fitting TRBD1. This CDR3 has 16 amino acids. The J segment lost 1 base and the V segment lost 3 bases, leaving 10 bases of the junction unmatched. The germline gives CDR1 SQVTM, CDR2 ANQGSEA. The CDR3 sequence is CSVESQGVGGTDTQYF. CDR3 bases: TGCAGCGTTGAGTCCCAGGGGGTAGGGGGCACAGATACGCAGTATTTT.

The chain carries TRBV18 and TRBJ2-6; 7 bases are a match to TRBD1. Germline-derived CDR1 and CDR2 are KGHSH and LQKENI. The CDR3 is 15 amino acids. V dropped 6 bases and J dropped 2; count of bases not matched to a gene: 4. CDR3: CASSHDRAGANVLTF. The CDR3 DNA follows: TGTGCCAGCTCCCACGACAGGGCTGGGGCCAACGTCCTGACTTTC. Full variable domain (outside the CDR3, taken from reference TRBV18 and TRBJ2-6): NAGVMQNPRHLVRRRGQEARLRCSPMKGHSHVYWYRQLPEEGLKFMVYLQKENIIDESGMPKERFSAEFPKEGPSILRIQQVVRGDSAAYFCASSHDRAGANVLTFGAGSRLTVL.

This clonotype was counted a few times. The chain couples TRBV5-5 to TRBJ2-7; D call uncertain. The germline V and J ends were trimmed by 0 bases and 2 bases, with 6 bases remaining between them. The V gene's germline CDR1 is SGHKS and CDR2 YYEKEE (reference sequence). CDR3 size: 13 residues. The CDR3 DNA is TGTGCCAGCAGCTTGGTTTCGACCTACGAGCAGTACTTC. Amino acids: CASSLVSTYEQYF. Variable domain in full (rest from reference TRBV5-5 and TRBJ2-7): DAGVTQSPTHLIKTRGQQVTLRCSPISGHKSVSWYQQVLGQGPQFIFQYYEKEERGRGNFPDRFSARQFPNYSSELNVNALLLGDSALYLCASSLVSTYEQYFGPGTRLTVT.

This clonotype was counted a single time. This chain uses TRBV7-8 with TRBJ1-5; maybe TRBD1 (6 bases). This CDR3 has 17 residues. The V end lost 5 bases, the J end lost 1 base, and 18 bases lay between the germline ends. Germline CDR1 SGHVS, CDR2 FQNEAQ. The CDR3 spells CASSAHQGLESNQPQHF. The CDR3 region has the DNA TGTGCCAGCAGCGCACATCAGGGGTTGGAGAGCAATCAGCCCCAGCATTTT.